This T cell receptor (beta chain) was captured by sequencing in a study of blood T cell repertoires in COVID-19. Study details: The United States, Italy and Spain provided the acute and convalescent COVID-19 samples. The cDNA or gDNA used as material had been derived from T cells, B-cell-depleted T cells, or PBMCs.

In the source study's methods: Estimation of nucleated cell counts was performed using reference gene primer amplification. This table comes from immunoSEQ multiplex PCR, and its TCRdb copy is limited to in-frame clones, with some not included. V, J and clone size reflect that table, while D and trimming were determined from the DNA. The table has 250,000 to 300,000 clones, roughly 88% seen once. The CDR3 length is 17 residues. The V and J ends lost 1 base and 0 bases respectively, with 15 bases between them. Germline V gives CDR1 LGHNA, CDR2 YNFKEQ. This clone was observed once. The chain has TRBV4-2 and TRBJ1-2; maybe TRBD1 (6 bases). The receptor's source is a woman in her twenties or thirties who had recovered from COVID-19. The sequencing sample was made of peripheral blood. This CDR3 is CASSQGGRGEANYGYTF. The CDR3 DNA is TGTGCCAGCAGCCAAGGGGGCAGGGGAGAAGCTAACTATGGCTACACCTTC.